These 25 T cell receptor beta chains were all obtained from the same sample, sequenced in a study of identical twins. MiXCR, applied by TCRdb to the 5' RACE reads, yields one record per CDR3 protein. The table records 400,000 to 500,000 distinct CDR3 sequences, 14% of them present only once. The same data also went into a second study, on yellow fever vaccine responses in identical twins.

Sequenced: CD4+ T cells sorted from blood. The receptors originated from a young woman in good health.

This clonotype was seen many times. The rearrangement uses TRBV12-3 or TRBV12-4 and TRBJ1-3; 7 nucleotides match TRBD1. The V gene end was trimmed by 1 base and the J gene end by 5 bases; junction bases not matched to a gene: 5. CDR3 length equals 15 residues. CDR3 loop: CASSLVQGRRNTIYF. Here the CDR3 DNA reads TGTGCCAGCAGTTTAGTACAGGGGCGGCGAAACACCATATATTTT.

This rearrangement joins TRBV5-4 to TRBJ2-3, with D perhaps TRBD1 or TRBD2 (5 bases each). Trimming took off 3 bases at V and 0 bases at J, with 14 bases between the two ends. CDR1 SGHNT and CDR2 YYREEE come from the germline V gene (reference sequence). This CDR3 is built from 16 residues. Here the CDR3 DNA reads TGTGCCAGCAGCTGGGGGACGAGGCGCAGCACAGATACGCAGTATTTT. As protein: CASSWGTRRSTDTQYF.

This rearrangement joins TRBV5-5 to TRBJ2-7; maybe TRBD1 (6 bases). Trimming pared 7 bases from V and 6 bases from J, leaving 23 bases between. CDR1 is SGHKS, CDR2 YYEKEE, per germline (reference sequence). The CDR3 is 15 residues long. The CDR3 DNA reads TGTGCCAGCGGAATAGTCGGGACACCCATGGTCGAGCAGTACTTC. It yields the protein CASGIVGTPMVEQYF. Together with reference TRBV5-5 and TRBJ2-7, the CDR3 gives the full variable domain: DAGVTQSPTHLIKTRGQQVTLRCSPISGHKSVSWYQQVLGQGPQFIFQYYEKEERGRGNFPDRFSARQFPNYSSELNVNALLLGDSALYLCASGIVGTPMVEQYFGPGTRLTVT.

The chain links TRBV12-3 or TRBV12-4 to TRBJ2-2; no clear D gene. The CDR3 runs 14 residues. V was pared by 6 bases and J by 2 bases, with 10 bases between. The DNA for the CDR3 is TGTGCCAGCAGCACCGACGGAAACACCGGGGAGCTGTTTTTT. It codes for CASSTDGNTGELFF.

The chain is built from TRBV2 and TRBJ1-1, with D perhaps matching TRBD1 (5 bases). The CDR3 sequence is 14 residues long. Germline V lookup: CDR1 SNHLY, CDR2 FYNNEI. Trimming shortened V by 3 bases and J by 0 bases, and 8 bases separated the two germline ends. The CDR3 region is CASSDDSMNTEAFF. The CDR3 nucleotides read TGTGCCAGCAGTGACGACAGCATGAACACTGAAGCTTTCTTT.

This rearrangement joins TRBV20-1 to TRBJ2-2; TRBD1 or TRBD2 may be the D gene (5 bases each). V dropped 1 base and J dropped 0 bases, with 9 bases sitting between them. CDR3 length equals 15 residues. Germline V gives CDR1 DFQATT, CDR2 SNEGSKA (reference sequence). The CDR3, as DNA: TGCAGTGCTAGAGCGATGGGACCGAACACCGGGGAGCTGTTTTTT. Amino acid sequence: CSARAMGPNTGELFF.

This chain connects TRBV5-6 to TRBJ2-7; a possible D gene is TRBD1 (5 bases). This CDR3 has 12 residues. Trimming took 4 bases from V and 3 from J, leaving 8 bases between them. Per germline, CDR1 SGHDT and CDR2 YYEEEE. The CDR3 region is CASSVDNYEQYF. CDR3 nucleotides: TGTGCCAGCAGCGTGGACAACTACGAGCAGTACTTC.

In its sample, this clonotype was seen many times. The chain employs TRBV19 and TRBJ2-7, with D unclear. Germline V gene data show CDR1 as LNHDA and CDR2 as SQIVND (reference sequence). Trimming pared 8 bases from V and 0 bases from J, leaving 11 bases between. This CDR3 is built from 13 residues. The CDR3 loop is CASRGWGSYEQYF. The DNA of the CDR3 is TGTGCCAGTCGAGGTTGGGGCTCCTACGAGCAGTACTTC.

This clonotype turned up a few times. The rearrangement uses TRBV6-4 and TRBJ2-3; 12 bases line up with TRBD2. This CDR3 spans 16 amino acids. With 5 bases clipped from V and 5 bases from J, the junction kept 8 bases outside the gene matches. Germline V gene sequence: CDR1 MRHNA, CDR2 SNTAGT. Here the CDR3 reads CASSLTSGGMLDTQYF. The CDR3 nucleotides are TGTGCCAGCAGTTTGACTAGCGGGGGCATGTTAGATACGCAGTATTTT.

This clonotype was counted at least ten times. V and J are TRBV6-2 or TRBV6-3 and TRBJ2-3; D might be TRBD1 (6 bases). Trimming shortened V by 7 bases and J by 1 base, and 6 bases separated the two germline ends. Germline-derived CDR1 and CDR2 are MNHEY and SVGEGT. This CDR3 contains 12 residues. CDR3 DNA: TGTGCCAGCAAGGGGGGCACAGATACGCAGTATTTT. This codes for CASKGGTDTQYF.

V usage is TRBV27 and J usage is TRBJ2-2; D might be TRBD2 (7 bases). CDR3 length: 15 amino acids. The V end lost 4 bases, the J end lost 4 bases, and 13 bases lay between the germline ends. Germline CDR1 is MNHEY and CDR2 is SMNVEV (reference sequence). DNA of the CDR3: TGTGCCAGCAGTTCCGGGGAGGGGGGCACCGGGGAGCTGTTTTTT. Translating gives CASSSGEGGTGELFF.

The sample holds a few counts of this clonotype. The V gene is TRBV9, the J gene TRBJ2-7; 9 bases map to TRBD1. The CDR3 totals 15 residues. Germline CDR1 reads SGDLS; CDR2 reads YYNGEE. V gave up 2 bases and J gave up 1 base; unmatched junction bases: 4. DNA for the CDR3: TGTGCCAGCAGCGTCCGCGGACAGGGGTCCTACGAGCAGTACTTC. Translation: CASSVRGQGSYEQYF. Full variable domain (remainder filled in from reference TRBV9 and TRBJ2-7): DSGVTQTPKHLITATGQRVTLRCSPRSGDLSVYWYQQSLDQGLQFLIQYYNGEERAKGNILERFSAQQFPDLHSELNLSSLELGDSALYFCASSVRGQGSYEQYFGPGTRLTVT.

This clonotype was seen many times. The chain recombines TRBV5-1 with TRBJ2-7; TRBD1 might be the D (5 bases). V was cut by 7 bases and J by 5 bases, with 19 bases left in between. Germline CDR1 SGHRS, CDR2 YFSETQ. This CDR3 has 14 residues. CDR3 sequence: CASRLEDISHEQYF. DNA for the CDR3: TGCGCCAGCCGATTAGAGGACATTAGCCACGAGCAGTACTTC.

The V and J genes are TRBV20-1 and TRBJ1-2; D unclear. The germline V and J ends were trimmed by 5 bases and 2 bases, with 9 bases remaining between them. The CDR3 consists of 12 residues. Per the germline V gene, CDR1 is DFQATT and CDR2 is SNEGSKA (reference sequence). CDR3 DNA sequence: TGCAGTGCTCGGATACCGAACTATGGCTACACCTTC. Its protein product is CSARIPNYGYTF.

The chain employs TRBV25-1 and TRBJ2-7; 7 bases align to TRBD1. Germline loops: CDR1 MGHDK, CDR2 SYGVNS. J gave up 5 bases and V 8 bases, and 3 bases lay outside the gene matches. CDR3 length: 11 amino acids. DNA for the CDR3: TGTGCCAGCCGAGACAGGGACGAGCAGTACTTC. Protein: CASRDRDEQYF.

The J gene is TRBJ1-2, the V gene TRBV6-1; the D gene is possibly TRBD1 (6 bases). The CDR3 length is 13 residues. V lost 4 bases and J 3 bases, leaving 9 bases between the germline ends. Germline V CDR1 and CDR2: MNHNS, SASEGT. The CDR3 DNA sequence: TGTGCCAGCAGTGCAACAGGGTACTATGGCTACACCTTC. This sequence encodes CASSATGYYGYTF.

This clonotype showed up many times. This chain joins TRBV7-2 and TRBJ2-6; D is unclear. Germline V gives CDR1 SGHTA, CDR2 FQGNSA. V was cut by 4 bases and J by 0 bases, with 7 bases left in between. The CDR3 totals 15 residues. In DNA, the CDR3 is TGTGCCAGCAGCTCAAGGGACTCTGGGGCCAACGTCCTGACTTTC. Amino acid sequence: CASSSRDSGANVLTF.

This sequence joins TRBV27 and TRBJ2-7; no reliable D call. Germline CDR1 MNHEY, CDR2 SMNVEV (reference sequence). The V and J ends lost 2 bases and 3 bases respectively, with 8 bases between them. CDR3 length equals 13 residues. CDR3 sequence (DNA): TGTGCCAGCAGTTTAAATTCAGGCTACGAGCAGTACTTC. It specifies CASSLNSGYEQYF.

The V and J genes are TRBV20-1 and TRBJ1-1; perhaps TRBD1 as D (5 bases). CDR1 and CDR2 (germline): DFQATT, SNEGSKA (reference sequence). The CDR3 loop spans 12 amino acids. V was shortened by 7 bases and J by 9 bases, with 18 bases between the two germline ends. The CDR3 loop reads CSVSSGGVKAFF. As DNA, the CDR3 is TGCAGTGTCTCTTCGGGAGGGGTAAAAGCTTTCTTT.

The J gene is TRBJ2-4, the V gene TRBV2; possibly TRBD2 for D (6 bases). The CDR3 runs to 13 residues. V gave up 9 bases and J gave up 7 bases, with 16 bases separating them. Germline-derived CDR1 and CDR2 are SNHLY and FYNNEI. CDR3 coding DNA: TGTGCCAGGGGGCCCAGCGCGGGGAACATTCAGTACTTC. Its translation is CARGPSAGNIQYF.

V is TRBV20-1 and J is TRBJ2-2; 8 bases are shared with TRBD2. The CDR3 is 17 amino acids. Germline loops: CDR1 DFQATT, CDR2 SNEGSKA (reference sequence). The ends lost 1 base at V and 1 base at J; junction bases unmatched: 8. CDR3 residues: CSARVLSGGKNTGELFF. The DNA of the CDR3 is TGCAGTGCTAGAGTCCTTTCGGGGGGGAAGAACACCGGGGAGCTGTTTTTT.

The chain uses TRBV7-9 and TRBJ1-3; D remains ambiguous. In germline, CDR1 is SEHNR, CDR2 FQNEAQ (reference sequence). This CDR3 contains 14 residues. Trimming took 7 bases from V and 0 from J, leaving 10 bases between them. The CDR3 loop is CASIELSSGNTIYF. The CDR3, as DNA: TGTGCCAGCATAGAGCTGAGCTCTGGAAACACCATATATTTT.

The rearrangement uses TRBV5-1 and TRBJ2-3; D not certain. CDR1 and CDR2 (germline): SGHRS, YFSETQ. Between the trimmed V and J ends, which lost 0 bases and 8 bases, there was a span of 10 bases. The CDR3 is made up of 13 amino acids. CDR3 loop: CASSLDIVGTQYF. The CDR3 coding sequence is TGCGCCAGCAGCTTGGATATTGTGGGTACGCAGTATTTT.

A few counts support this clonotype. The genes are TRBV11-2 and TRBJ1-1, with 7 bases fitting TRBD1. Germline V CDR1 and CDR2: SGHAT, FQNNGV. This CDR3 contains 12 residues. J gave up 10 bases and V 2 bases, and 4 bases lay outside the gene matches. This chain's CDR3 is CASSLSTGRAFF. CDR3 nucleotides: TGTGCCAGCAGCTTATCGACAGGGAGAGCTTTCTTT.

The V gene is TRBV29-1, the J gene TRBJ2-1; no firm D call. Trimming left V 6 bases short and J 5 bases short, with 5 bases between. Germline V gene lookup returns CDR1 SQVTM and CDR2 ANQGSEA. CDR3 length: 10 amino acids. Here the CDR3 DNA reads TGCAGCGTACAGAACAATGAGCAGTTCTTC. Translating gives CSVQNNEQFF.